This record concerns one T cell receptor beta chain sequence. The source of the sample is a study of blood T cell repertoires in COVID-19. The wider study: The samples span acute and convalescent COVID-19 from the United States, Italy and Spain. Nucleic acid was either cDNA or gDNA, and it came from T cells, B-cell-depleted T cells, or PBMCs.

Germline V gene lookup returns CDR1 MNHEY and CDR2 SMNVEV (reference sequence). V was pared by 5 bases and J by 4 bases, with 9 bases of the junction left unmatched. This CDR3 region has 16 residues. Authors' methods: Reference gene primers were amplified, and this amplification served to estimate nucleated cell counts. Assay: immunoSEQ multiplex PCR; the TCRdb copy retains only in-frame clones and omits some. The DNA was the basis for D and trimming; V, J and clone size are from that table. Of 100,000 to 150,000 clones in the sample, approximately 88% were seen once. This clonotype was obtained from a man in his sixties with acute or convalescent COVID-19. The chain uses TRBV27 and TRBJ2-4, with 9 nucleotides matching TRBD2. Sequences were obtained from peripheral blood. This chain's CDR3 is CASSGIAGVGKNIQYF. CDR3 nucleotides: TGTGCCAGCAGTGGAATAGCGGGAGTAGGGAAAAACATTCAGTACTTC.